This passage covers 32 T cell receptor beta chains from one sample sequenced in a study of shared clonotypes between healthy human individuals. This table comes from immunoSEQ multiplex PCR, and its TCRdb copy is limited to in-frame clones, with some not included. The data show over 1.4 million clones, about 96% seen once. The sample was naive CD4+ T cells sorted from blood. Subset reported: CD45RA+ positively selected. The receptors shown here come from a man aged 25-40 years in good health.

The genes are TRBV6-1 and TRBJ1-5; D uncertain. Germline V gene lookup returns CDR1 MNHNS and CDR2 SASEGT. Trimming left V 1 base short and J 5 bases short, with 9 bases between. CDR3 length: 14 amino acids. The CDR3 region has the DNA TGTGCCAGCAGTGAAGGTAGGTCGGATCAGCCCCAGCATTTT. It translates to CASSEGRSDQPQHF.

The chain links TRBV12-2 to TRBJ1-2. TRBV12-2 is tagged as a pseudogene. The CDR3 consists of 21 residues. As DNA, the CDR3 is TGTGCAAGTCGACCCGAGCGCCCTACGGTGACTTACAATCCCCCCCACTATGGCTACACCTTC. Its protein product is CASRPERPTVTYNPPHYGYTF.

Comments on this clone: Other DNA sequences from this sample encode an identical CDR3 as well. The chain combines TRBV7-9 with TRBJ1-1; perhaps TRBD1 as D (6 bases). CDR3 length: 14 residues. The germline V gene has CDR1 SEHNR and CDR2 FQNEAQ (reference sequence). V was pared by 5 bases and J by 1 base, with 11 bases between. The DNA of the CDR3 is TGTGCCAGCAGCCCCAGGGGCCCGAACACTGAAGCTTTCTTT. Encoded protein: CASSPRGPNTEAFF.

This chain connects TRBV2 to TRBJ2-7, with a possible D match to TRBD1 (6 bases). Per the germline V gene, CDR1 is SNHLY and CDR2 is FYNNEI. The ends were cut back, 6 bases at V and 0 bases at J, with 9 bases in the middle. This CDR3 has 13 residues. The CDR3 sequence is CASRRDISYEQYF. The CDR3 DNA reads TGTGCCAGCAGAAGGGACATCTCCTACGAGCAGTACTTC.

This clone was observed once. The CDR3: CASSPRYETGVCTDTQYF. The CDR3 DNA reads TGCGCCAGCAGCCCCCGATACGAGACAGGGGTCTGCACAGATACGCAGTATTTT. The chain links TRBV23-1 to TRBJ2-3; 8 nucleotides align to TRBD1. TRBV23-1 is known as an ORF, though its function is uncertain. The CDR3 runs to 18 residues. V was pared by 6 bases and J by 1 base, with 15 bases of the junction left unmatched.

This clone was observed a single time. The rearrangement joins TRBV18 to TRBJ2-7; TRBD2 matches at 7 bases. CDR3 length: 15 amino acids. Germline V CDR1 and CDR2: KGHSH, LQKENI. V shed 3 bases and J 2 bases; nucleotides not matched to a gene: 7. CDR3 bases: TGTGCCAGCTCACCGAGACTAGCCGATACCTACGAGCAGTACTTC. Amino acids: CASSPRLADTYEQYF.

The J gene is TRBJ2-5, the V gene TRBV18; D remains unclear. Germline V lookup: CDR1 KGHSH, CDR2 LQKENI. This CDR3 is built from 15 residues. V lost 2 bases to trimming and J lost 0 bases, with 10 bases between them. DNA of the CDR3: TGTGCCAGCTCACCAGTAACCTTGTACCAAGAGACCCAGTACTTC. It yields the protein CASSPVTLYQETQYF.

The chain carries TRBV15 and TRBJ2-2; D might be TRBD1 (6 bases). CDR3 length: 17 amino acids. Trimming pared 0 bases from V and 4 bases from J, leaving 15 bases between. Germline lookup yields CDR1 LNHNV and CDR2 YYDKDF (reference sequence). CDR3 amino acids: CATSRDEGRGSTGELFF. The CDR3 region has the DNA TGTGCCACCAGCAGAGATGAAGGAAGGGGGAGCACCGGGGAGCTGTTTTTT.

This chain uses TRBV6-1 with TRBJ2-7, with D perhaps matching TRBD1 (6 bases). The CDR3 has 14 residues. Trimming shortened V by 4 bases and J by 3 bases, and 13 bases separated the two germline ends. CDR1 is MNHNS, CDR2 SASEGT, per germline. CDR3 DNA: TGTGCCAGCAGTGGAGCAGGGGACGGCTACGAGCAGTACTTC. It codes for CASSGAGDGYEQYF.

As for this clone: This sample also contains other DNA sequences that code for the same CDR3. V usage is TRBV28 and J usage is TRBJ2-2; D is unclear. CDR3 length: 13 residues. V lost 4 bases and J lost 2, with 5 bases in between. The germline V gene has CDR1 MDHEN and CDR2 SYDVKM. In nucleotides, the CDR3 is TGTGCCAGCAGTTCAGGAAACACCGGGGAGCTGTTTTTT. This encodes CASSSGNTGELFF.

The chain couples TRBV9 to TRBJ2-1; D unresolved. CDR1 and CDR2 (germline): SGDLS, YYNGEE. Trimming took off 0 bases at V and 8 bases at J, with 9 bases between the two ends. The CDR3 is made up of 13 amino acids. The CDR3 DNA sequence: TGTGCCAGCAGCGTAGTATTAGCCGATGAGCAGTTCTTC. Translating it yields CASSVVLADEQFF.

This chain connects TRBV6-4 to TRBJ2-2; D could derive from TRBD1 or TRBD2 (7 bases each). Trimming took 6 bases from V and 6 from J, leaving 17 bases between them. CDR3 size: 15 residues. From germline, CDR1 is MRHNA and CDR2 SNTAGT. The CDR3 sequence is CASSENRGGAGELFF. In nucleotides, the CDR3 is TGTGCCAGCAGCGAAAACAGGGGAGGGGCCGGGGAGCTGTTTTTT.

This chain links TRBV6-1 with TRBJ1-1; D gene unclear. The CDR3 consists of 13 residues. The ends were cut back, 7 bases at V and 0 bases at J, with 9 bases in the middle. In germline, CDR1 is MNHNS, CDR2 SASEGT. The CDR3, as DNA: TGTGCCAGCACAACAGAGATGAACACTGAAGCTTTCTTT. It is translated as CASTTEMNTEAFF.

The J gene is TRBJ2-1, the V gene TRBV11-1, with D perhaps TRBD1 or TRBD2 (5 bases each). The length of the CDR3 is 15 residues. CDR1 is SGHAT, CDR2 FQDESV, per germline (reference sequence). The V end lost 10 bases, the J end lost 0 bases, and 16 bases lay between the germline ends. The CDR3 coding sequence is TGTGCCATTTCCCGGGACGTCGGCTCCTACAATGAGCAGTTCTTC. This sequence encodes CAISRDVGSYNEQFF.

This rearrangement joins TRBV19 to TRBJ2-7; 9 bases map to TRBD2. The CDR3 sequence is 14 residues long. With 3 bases clipped from V and 4 bases from J, the junction kept 4 bases outside the gene matches. Germline assignment: CDR1 LNHDA and CDR2 SQIVND (reference sequence). The CDR3 DNA sequence: TGTGCCAGTAGTATCGTAGCGGGAGTTTACGAGCAGTACTTC. Its translation: CASSIVAGVYEQYF.

This rearrangement joins TRBV27 to TRBJ2-2, with TRBD2 matching 8 bases. The germline V gene has CDR1 MNHEY and CDR2 SMNVEV (reference sequence). There are 15 residues in the CDR3. V trimming: 8 bases; J trimming: 7 bases; junction bases outside the gene matches: 12. The CDR3 region has the DNA TGTGCCAGCCGAGCCGAGCGGGAGTATTTCGGGGAGCTGTTTTTT. Protein sequence: CASRAEREYFGELFF.

This clone came up a few times. The V call is TRBV5-5, the J call TRBJ2-7, with 11 bases identical to TRBD1. Trimming cost V 4 bases and J 6 bases; bases outside gene matches: 9. Germline V gene lookup returns CDR1 SGHKS and CDR2 YYEKEE (reference sequence). There are 15 residues in the CDR3. CDR3 residues: CASSVAGTGGREQYF. CDR3 DNA: TGTGCCAGCAGCGTGGCCGGGACAGGGGGGCGCGAGCAGTACTTC.

The V call is TRBV7-2, the J call TRBJ2-3, with TRBD1 matching over 7 bases. This CDR3 is 13 amino acids long. V shed 1 base and J 15 bases; nucleotides not matched to a gene: 10. Germline V gene data show CDR1 as SGHTA and CDR2 as FQGNSA. DNA of the CDR3: TGTGCCAGCAGCTTAGAAGGCGACAGGGCCATTTATTTT. This encodes CASSLEGDRAIYF.

On this clone: The same CDR3 arises from other DNA sequences in this sample as well. The chain employs TRBV7-2 and TRBJ1-1; unclear D gene. Trimming left V 3 bases short and J 1 base short, with 6 bases between. The germline V gene encodes CDR1 SGHTA and CDR2 FQGNSA. The CDR3 loop spans 13 amino acids. The CDR3 nucleotides read TGTGCCAGCAGCTTGGGAGAGAACACTGAAGCTTTCTTT. Translating it yields CASSLGENTEAFF. The complete variable domain, with remaining parts taken from reference TRBV7-2 and TRBJ1-1, reads GAGVSQSPSNKVTEKGKDVELRCDPISGHTALYWYRQSLGQGLEFLIYFQGNSAPDKSGLPSDRFSAERTGGSVSTLTIQRTQQEDSAVYLCASSLGENTEAFFGQGTRLTVV.

This rearrangement joins TRBV5-4 to TRBJ2-3, with D maybe TRBD2 (5 bases). This CDR3 contains 14 residues. The V gene lost 5 bases and the J gene lost 3 bases, with 13 bases spanning the gap. CDR1 SGHNT and CDR2 YYREEE come from the germline V gene (reference sequence). CDR3 in amino acids: CASSLGSATDTQYF. CDR3 DNA sequence: TGTGCCAGCAGTCTAGGGAGCGCAACAGATACGCAGTATTTT.

The chain is built from TRBV7-3 and TRBJ2-1; 10 nucleotides align to TRBD2. This CDR3 region has 16 residues. The trim removed 5 bases at V and 2 bases at J, leaving 6 bases unmatched. The germline V gene encodes CDR1 SGHTA and CDR2 FQGTGA. In nucleotides, the CDR3 is TGTGCCAGCAGCCTTAAGCGGGAGGGCCCCTACAATGAGCAGTTCTTC. This translates into CASSLKREGPYNEQFF. The variable domain in full, completed from reference TRBV7-3 and TRBJ2-1, reads GAGVSQTPSNKVTEKGKYVELRCDPISGHTALYWYRQSLGQGPEFLIYFQGTGAADDSGLPNDRFFAVRPEGSVSTLKIQRTERGDSAVYLCASSLKREGPYNEQFFGPGTRLTVL.

This chain links TRBV6-1 with TRBJ1-2; D is undetermined. This CDR3 has 12 amino acids. Germline V gene data show CDR1 as MNHNS and CDR2 as SASEGT. V lost 2 bases and J 8 bases, leaving 9 bases between the germline ends. The CDR3 is CASSENPPGYTF. The CDR3 DNA follows: TGTGCCAGCAGTGAAAACCCTCCCGGCTACACCTTC.

This CDR3 is CASSLDPSGNTGELFF. The CDR3 coding sequence is TGCGCCAGCAGCTTGGACCCTAGCGGAAACACCGGGGAGCTGTTTTTT. The chain links TRBV5-1 to TRBJ2-2; 7 nucleotides match TRBD2. Germline V gene sequence: CDR1 SGHRS, CDR2 YFSETQ. The CDR3 length is 16 residues. V shed 0 bases and J 2 bases; nucleotides not matched to a gene: 4.

V gene TRBV29-1 combines with J gene TRBJ2-1; D might be TRBD1 (6 bases). V was clipped by 4 bases and J by 9 bases, with 10 bases between them. The CDR3 has 11 residues. The germline gives CDR1 SQVTM, CDR2 ANQGSEA. CDR3 sequence (DNA): TGCAGCGTTGTGGGGGCTATTGAGCAGTTCTTC. Translated, it gives CSVVGAIEQFF.

The count of this clone is one. The V call is TRBV28, the J call TRBJ1-2; D unclear. The CDR3 sequence is 13 residues long. V gave up 5 bases and J gave up 3 bases, with 10 bases separating them. CDR1 and CDR2 from the germline V gene are MDHEN and SYDVKM. The CDR3 DNA reads TGTGCCAGCAGTCTCCCCGAGGACTATGGCTACACCTTC. Translation gives CASSLPEDYGYTF.

This clone was observed a handful of times. The chain has TRBV9 and TRBJ1-2; 8 bases line up with TRBD1. Germline V gives CDR1 SGDLS, CDR2 YYNGEE. CDR3 length: 19 residues. V was clipped by 5 bases and J by 4 bases; unmatched bases: 22. The CDR3 bases are TGTGCCAGCAGGGGGGGGACAGGTAGGACCCCAGGTAAAGGCTATGGCTACACCTTC. Translated: CASRGGTGRTPGKGYGYTF.

Concerning this clone itself: One end of the junction varies from germline; a read error may be responsible. This chain uses TRBV7-7 with TRBJ2-1; TRBD2 might be the D (5 bases). In germline, CDR1 is SSHAT, CDR2 FNYEAQ (reference sequence). The CDR3 loop spans 18 amino acids. The CDR3 sequence: CASSLKPITGGYYNEQFF. The CDR3 coding sequence is TGTGCTAGCAGCTTAAAGCCCATAACTGGCGGGTACTACAATGAGCAGTTCTTC.

Regarding this clone: The sample carries other DNA sequences with the same CDR3. The CDR3: CASSWGGEQYF. CDR3 in DNA: TGTGCCAGCAGCTGGGGGGGAGAGCAGTACTTC. V and J are TRBV7-2 and TRBJ2-7; TRBD2 aligns across 7 bases. Germline CDR1 is SGHTA and CDR2 is FQGNSA. The CDR3 sequence is 11 residues long. V lost 4 bases, J lost 7 bases, and 1 base stayed unmatched.

CDR3: CASSLGLRKNTGELFF. DNA for the CDR3: TGTGCCAGCAGTTTGGGTTTAAGGAAAAACACCGGGGAGCTGTTTTTT. The chain uses TRBV28 and TRBJ2-2, with D unresolved. Germline CDR1 MDHEN, CDR2 SYDVKM. Between the trimmed V and J ends, which lost 3 bases and 2 bases, there was a span of 13 bases. This CDR3 is 16 amino acids long.

This sequence joins TRBV29-1 and TRBJ2-7; a possible D gene is TRBD2 (5 bases). The CDR3 length is 11 residues. From germline, CDR1 is SQVTM and CDR2 ANQGSEA. Between the trimmed V and J ends, which lost 7 bases and 3 bases, there was a span of 10 bases. CDR3 region: CSAMGSYEQYF. In nucleotides, the CDR3 is TGCAGCGCCATGGGGAGCTACGAGCAGTACTTC.

The CDR3 nucleotides are TGTGCCAGCAGTTCACCGGGAGGGTCGAACACCGGGGAGCTGTTTTTT. Amino acid sequence: CASSSPGGSNTGELFF. J is TRBJ2-2 and V is TRBV6-5, with 8 bases matching TRBD2. The V gene's germline CDR1 is MNHEY and CDR2 SVGAGI. This CDR3 contains 16 residues. V lost 4 bases, J lost 0 bases, and 4 bases stayed unmatched.

The V gene is TRBV15, the J gene TRBJ2-1; 7 bases fit TRBD2. The CDR3 is 16 residues long. Germline V gene sequence: CDR1 LNHNV, CDR2 YYDKDF (reference sequence). V was clipped by 0 bases and J by 5 bases; unmatched bases: 7. The CDR3 protein is CATSRDGAGTNNEQFF. Here the CDR3 DNA reads TGTGCCACCAGCAGAGATGGGGCGGGGACTAACAATGAGCAGTTCTTC.